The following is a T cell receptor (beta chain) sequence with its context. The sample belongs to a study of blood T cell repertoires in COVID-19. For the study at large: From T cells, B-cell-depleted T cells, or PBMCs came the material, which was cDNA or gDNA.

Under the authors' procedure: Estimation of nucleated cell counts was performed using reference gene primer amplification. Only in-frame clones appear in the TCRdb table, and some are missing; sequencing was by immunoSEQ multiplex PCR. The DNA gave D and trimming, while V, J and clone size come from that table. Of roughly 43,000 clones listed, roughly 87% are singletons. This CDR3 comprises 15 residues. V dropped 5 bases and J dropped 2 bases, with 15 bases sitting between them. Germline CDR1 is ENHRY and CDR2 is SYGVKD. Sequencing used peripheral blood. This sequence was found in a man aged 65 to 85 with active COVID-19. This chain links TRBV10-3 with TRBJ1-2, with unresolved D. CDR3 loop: CAISNRREGNYGYTF. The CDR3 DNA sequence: TGTGCCATCAGTAACCGGCGGGAGGGAAACTATGGCTACACCTTC.